These 31 T cell receptor beta chains were sequenced from one sample in a study of cytomegalovirus exposure and HLA in healthy donors. The PCR had 60 Vbeta and 13 Jbeta primers. Produced via immunoSEQ multiplex PCR; TCRdb's table is partial and in-frame only. The table includes about 120,000 clones, 70% to 75% detected once. Sequenced: PBMCs. All receptors derive from a woman under 30 in good health and CMV-seronegative.

The gene calls are TRBV5-1 and TRBJ1-1; tentatively, D is TRBD1 (5 bases). The CDR3 totals 14 residues. V was clipped by 5 bases and J by 4 bases, with 15 bases between them. Germline loops: CDR1 SGHRS, CDR2 YFSETQ. Here the CDR3 DNA reads TGCGCCAGCAGGTTAATGGCGGGGGTCACTGAAGCTTTCTTT. It specifies CASRLMAGVTEAFF.

This clone occurred a few times. This sequence joins TRBV5-4 and TRBJ2-5; TRBD2 might be the D (6 bases). Germline V gene sequence: CDR1 SGHNT, CDR2 YYREEE (reference sequence). The length of the CDR3 is 15 residues. Trimming left V 4 bases short and J 4 bases short, with 17 bases between. CDR3 sequence reads: CASSTGLSLGETQYF. CDR3 nucleotide sequence: TGTGCCAGCAGCACGGGACTGTCTTTAGGAGAGACCCAGTACTTC.

V is TRBV6-4 and J is TRBJ1-1; TRBD1 agrees at 9 bases. Germline CDR1 is MRHNA and CDR2 is SNTAGT. The J segment lost 5 bases and the V segment lost 2 bases, leaving 6 bases of the junction unmatched. CDR3 length: 15 residues. The CDR3 DNA follows: TGTGCCAGCAGTGACGCCGACAGGGGGAATACTGAAGCTTTCTTT. Residues: CASSDADRGNTEAFF.

The chain joins TRBV27 to TRBJ2-1, with 9 bases that match TRBD1. The V gene end was trimmed by 3 bases and the J gene end by 7 bases; junction bases not matched to a gene: 4. This CDR3 region has 14 residues. Per germline, CDR1 MNHEY and CDR2 SMNVEV (reference sequence). The DNA of the CDR3 is TGTGCCAGCAGTTTGCGGGACAGGGCTAATGAGCAGTTCTTC. This codes for CASSLRDRANEQFF.

The chain joins TRBV28 to TRBJ2-2; perhaps TRBD2 as D (5 bases). V was trimmed by 5 bases and J by 13 bases, leaving 17 bases between them. CDR1 is MDHEN, CDR2 SYDVKM, per germline. The CDR3 loop spans 13 amino acids. CDR3 loop: CASSLEFDRGLFF. The CDR3 bases are TGTGCCAGCAGTCTGGAATTCGACCGGGGGCTGTTTTTT.

This clone was counted a few times. The chain is built from TRBV5-6 and TRBJ2-2; 11 bases match TRBD2. The CDR3 contains 17 residues. The germline V gene encodes CDR1 SGHDT and CDR2 YYEEEE. V dropped 2 bases and J dropped 1; count of bases not matched to a gene: 4. CDR3 nucleotide sequence: TGTGCCAGCAGCTTCCCCGGACTAGCGGGGAACACCGGGGAGCTGTTTTTT. It translates to CASSFPGLAGNTGELFF.

This chain joins TRBV19 and TRBJ1-2; tentatively, D is TRBD1 (6 bases). The CDR3 contains 15 residues. Germline CDR1 LNHDA, CDR2 SQIVND (reference sequence). V lost 4 bases and J 0 bases, leaving 12 bases between the germline ends. The CDR3 loop is CASSTFGQTNYGYTF. The CDR3 DNA is TGTGCCAGTAGTACGTTCGGACAGACTAACTATGGCTACACCTTC.

This clone was found a few times. This is likely an artifact of a read error, given a far larger clone one base away. Without the conserved terminal phenylalanine or tryptophan, this CDR3 likely stems from a read error. Other nucleotide sequences from this sample produce the same CDR3. The chain has TRBV6-1 and TRBJ1-1; 10 positions match TRBD1. The CDR3 loop spans 12 amino acids. V dropped 10 bases and J dropped 6; count of bases not matched to a gene: 5. CDR1 MNHNS and CDR2 SASEGT come from the germline V gene. DNA for the CDR3: TGTGCCACCGGGACAGGGGTCTCTGAAGCTTTCGTT. Protein product: CATGTGVSEAFV.

The count of this clone is one. V and J are TRBV30 and TRBJ2-3, with D possibly being TRBD2 (6 bases). From germline, CDR1 is GTSNPN and CDR2 SVGIG (reference sequence). The CDR3 has 15 amino acids. V was shortened by 4 bases and J by 2 bases, with 16 bases between the two germline ends. CDR3 in amino acids: CAWTVSGPPTDTQYF. The DNA for the CDR3 is TGTGCCTGGACCGTTAGCGGTCCGCCCACAGATACGCAGTATTTT.

This rearrangement joins TRBV6-5 to TRBJ1-1, with unresolved D. Germline V gene sequence: CDR1 MNHEY, CDR2 SVGAGI. Trimming pared 4 bases from V and 1 base from J, leaving 16 bases between. The CDR3 runs 16 residues. The CDR3: CASSSPRSGRNTEAFF. Here the CDR3 DNA reads TGTGCCAGCAGTTCGCCCCGTTCCGGGAGGAACACTGAAGCTTTCTTT.

This rearrangement joins TRBV7-9 to TRBJ1-1; D remains unclear. The CDR3 runs 11 residues. The germline V and J ends were trimmed by 11 bases and 8 bases, with 15 bases remaining between them. Looked up from germline, CDR1 is SEHNR and CDR2 is FQNEAQ (reference sequence). The DNA of the CDR3 is TGTGCCTCCAGCCGGGAACTCGAAGCTTTCTTT. It is translated as CASSRELEAFF.

The gene calls are TRBV6-6 and TRBJ2-7; 12 positions match TRBD2. The CDR3 spans 15 residues. Germline V gene data show CDR1 as MNHNY and CDR2 as SVGAGI (reference sequence). Trimming took 6 bases from V and 3 from J; bases not matched to a gene: 6. CDR3 nucleotide sequence: TGTGCCAGCAGCTCTAGCGGGGGGGCGATCTACGAGCAGTACTTC. Translating gives CASSSSGGAIYEQYF.

Note on this clone: Compared with germline, one end of the junction differs, possibly owing to a read error. The chain recombines TRBV7-7 with TRBJ2-5; D is perhaps TRBD2 (6 bases). This CDR3 comprises 15 residues. Germline V CDR1 and CDR2: SSHAT, FNYEAQ (reference sequence). CDR3 sequence: CASSYQGLGPETQYF. DNA for the CDR3: TGTGCTAGCAGCTACCAGGGACTTGGTCCCGAGACCCAGTACTTC.

The chain carries TRBV28 and TRBJ1-2; the match to TRBD1 covers 7 bases. The CDR3 runs 12 residues. Germline V lookup: CDR1 MDHEN, CDR2 SYDVKM. The trim removed 7 bases at V and 6 bases at J, leaving 5 bases unmatched. CDR3 nucleotides: TGTGCCAGCAAAAGGGGGACAGATGGCTACACCTTC. It translates to CASKRGTDGYTF.

The J gene is TRBJ1-2, the V gene TRBV10-2, with 9 positions matching TRBD1. This CDR3 comprises 14 residues. Trimming at V came to 2 bases and at J to 2 bases, leaving 0 bases not matched to a gene. CDR1 and CDR2 from the germline V gene are WSHSY and SAAADI. The DNA for the CDR3 is TGCGCCAGCAGTGAGGGACAGGGGAACTATGGCTACACCTTC. It yields the protein CASSEGQGNYGYTF.

The V gene is TRBV5-6, the J gene TRBJ1-1; 7 bases fit TRBD1. V was pared by 5 bases and J by 1 base, with 5 bases of the junction left unmatched. Germline CDR1 reads SGHDT; CDR2 reads YYEEEE. This CDR3 comprises 14 residues. CDR3 in DNA: TGTGCCAGCAGGGGCAGGGGGGAGAACACTGAAGCTTTCTTT. Translated, it gives CASRGRGENTEAFF.

This clone was picked up a small number of times. This chain connects TRBV7-9 to TRBJ2-3; tentative D call: TRBD1 (6 bases). Trimming pared 5 bases from V and 3 bases from J, leaving 24 bases between. Germline values: CDR1 SEHNR, CDR2 FQNEAQ (reference sequence). CDR3 length equals 18 residues. The CDR3 bases are TGTGCCAGCAGCAAAGGGACGACAGGTGGGGACCTAACAGATACGCAGTATTTT. Protein product: CASSKGTTGGDLTDTQYF.

The chain joins TRBV6-5 to TRBJ2-1, with 9 bases identical to TRBD1. The germline gives CDR1 MNHEY, CDR2 SVGAGI. The CDR3 totals 14 residues. J lost 7 bases, V lost 2 bases, and 3 bases had no gene match. This CDR3 is CASSYHGTGNEQFF. DNA of the CDR3: TGTGCCAGCAGTTACCACGGGACAGGGAATGAGCAGTTCTTC.

V usage is TRBV5-6 and J usage is TRBJ1-5; TRBD1 matches 8 bases. Germline V lookup: CDR1 SGHDT, CDR2 YYEEEE. The CDR3 length is 15 residues. V shed 2 bases, J shed 6 bases, and the junction held 7 bases outside the gene matches. The CDR3 is CASSFGTGPSQPQHF. The CDR3, as DNA: TGTGCCAGCAGCTTCGGGACAGGACCTTCTCAGCCCCAGCATTTT.

CDR3 amino acids: CASSLGGSNSPLHF. CDR3 nucleotide sequence: TGTGCCAGCAGCTTAGGCGGTTCGAATTCACCCCTCCACTTT. The chain has TRBV5-6 and TRBJ1-6; the D is unclear. Trimming took 2 bases from V and 7 from J, leaving 10 bases between them. This CDR3 is 14 amino acids long. Looked up from germline, CDR1 is SGHDT and CDR2 is YYEEEE.

The rearrangement joins TRBV30 to TRBJ1-1; D is undetermined. The CDR3 contains 11 residues. V lost 0 bases to trimming and J lost 6 bases, with 5 bases between them. Germline V gene data show CDR1 as GTSNPN and CDR2 as SVGIG (reference sequence). This CDR3 reads CAWSVHAEAFF. The CDR3 coding sequence is TGTGCCTGGAGTGTACATGCTGAAGCTTTCTTT.

The chain combines TRBV5-1 with TRBJ2-3, with D possibly TRBD1 on 6 matching bases. Between the trimmed V and J ends, which lost 3 bases and 2 bases, there was a span of 13 bases. Germline CDR1 reads SGHRS; CDR2 reads YFSETQ. The CDR3 sequence is 15 residues long. CDR3 loop: CASSSTGWDTDTQYF. CDR3 bases: TGCGCCAGCAGCTCCACAGGGTGGGACACAGATACGCAGTATTTT.

CDR3 nucleotides: TGTGCCATCAGTAGGGACATGCTTTCCAATCAGCCCCAGCATTTT. Amino acids: CAISRDMLSNQPQHF. V is TRBV10-3 and J is TRBJ1-5, with a possible D match to TRBD1 (6 bases). CDR1 ENHRY and CDR2 SYGVKD come from the germline V gene. This CDR3 region has 15 residues. Trimming removed 5 bases from V and 3 bases from J, with 14 bases in between.

V is TRBV6-1 and J is TRBJ1-5; D might be TRBD1 (6 bases). The CDR3 totals 15 residues. Germline V lookup: CDR1 MNHNS, CDR2 SASEGT. Trimming stripped 2 bases from V and 2 bases from J, with 10 bases between. CDR3 sequence reads: CASSETGFGNQPQHF. The DNA for the CDR3 is TGTGCCAGCAGTGAAACAGGGTTCGGCAATCAGCCCCAGCATTTT.

A few counts support this clone. An end of the junction differs from the germline gene, which may be a read error. The sample carries other DNA sequences with the same CDR3. The chain uses TRBV30 and TRBJ1-6, with D perhaps matching TRBD1 (6 bases). The germline V gene encodes CDR1 GTSNPN and CDR2 SVGIG (reference sequence). This CDR3 has 16 amino acids. For the CDR3, the DNA is TGTGCCTGGAGTGTTCCCGGGAACAGGGATAATTCCCCCCTCCACTTT. Translation: CAWSVPGNRDNSPLHF.

V is TRBV18 and J is TRBJ1-1, with 7 bases aligning to TRBD1. Germline CDR1 and CDR2: KGHSH and LQKENI. The CDR3 runs 14 residues. V trimming: 4 bases; J trimming: 4 bases; junction bases outside the gene matches: 6. For the CDR3, the DNA is TGTGCCAGCTCACGGGACAGAGATATCACTGAAGCTTTCTTT. This translates into CASSRDRDITEAFF.

The genes are TRBV7-9 and TRBJ1-4, with a possible D match to TRBD1 (5 bases). Germline V gene data show CDR1 as SEHNR and CDR2 as FQNEAQ (reference sequence). V lost 5 bases and J lost 8, with 12 bases in between. CDR3 size: 13 residues. The CDR3 DNA is TGTGCCAGCAGCCGCGGGGCGGGGGAAAAACTGTTTTTT. It is translated as CASSRGAGEKLFF.

V and J are TRBV30 and TRBJ1-3; D uncertain. V shed 5 bases and J shed 0 bases, with 5 bases lying between them. Germline-derived CDR1 and CDR2 are GTSNPN and SVGIG (reference sequence). This CDR3 has 12 amino acids. In DNA, the CDR3 is TGTGCCTGGTCTAACTCTGGAAACACCATATATTTT. Protein sequence: CAWSNSGNTIYF.

The V call is TRBV6-5, the J call TRBJ2-2; 10 bases fit TRBD2. The CDR3 covers 15 residues. V lost 5 bases to trimming and J lost 6 bases; unmatched junction nucleotides: 6. From germline, CDR1 is MNHEY and CDR2 SVGAGI. The CDR3 coding sequence is TGTGCCAGCAGTCGATTAGCGGGGGGCCCCGGGGAGCTGTTTTTT. Translation gives CASSRLAGGPGELFF.

The genes are TRBV27 and TRBJ2-7; D is unclear. Germline CDR1 is MNHEY and CDR2 is SMNVEV (reference sequence). Trimming cost V 6 bases and J 0 bases, with 9 bases left between them. CDR3 length: 13 amino acids. CDR3 sequence (DNA): TGTGCCAGCAGAAGTCCTAACTCCTACGAGCAGTACTTC. It codes for CASRSPNSYEQYF.

The chain uses TRBV27 and TRBJ1-5; possible D gene TRBD1, 6 bases. The CDR3 runs to 14 residues. Germline lookup yields CDR1 MNHEY and CDR2 SMNVEV (reference sequence). V was clipped by 5 bases and J by 7 bases, with 15 bases between them. The chain's CDR3 is CASSPYRVDQPQHF. The CDR3 DNA is TGTGCCAGCAGTCCTTACAGGGTGGACCAGCCCCAGCATTTT.